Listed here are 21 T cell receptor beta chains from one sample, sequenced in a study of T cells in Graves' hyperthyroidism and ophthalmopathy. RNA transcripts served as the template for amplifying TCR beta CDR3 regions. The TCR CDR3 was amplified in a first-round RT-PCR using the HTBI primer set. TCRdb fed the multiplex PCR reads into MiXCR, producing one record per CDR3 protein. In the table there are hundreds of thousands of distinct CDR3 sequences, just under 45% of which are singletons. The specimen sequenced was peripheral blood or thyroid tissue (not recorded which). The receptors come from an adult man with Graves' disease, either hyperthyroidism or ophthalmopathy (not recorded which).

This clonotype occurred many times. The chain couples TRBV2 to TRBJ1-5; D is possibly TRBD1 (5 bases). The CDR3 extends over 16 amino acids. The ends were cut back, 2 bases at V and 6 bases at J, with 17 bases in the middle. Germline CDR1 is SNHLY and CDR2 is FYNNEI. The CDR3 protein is CASSEWFGAAGQPQHF. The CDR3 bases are TGTGCCAGCAGTGAATGGTTCGGGGCGGCGGGTCAGCCCCAGCATTTT.

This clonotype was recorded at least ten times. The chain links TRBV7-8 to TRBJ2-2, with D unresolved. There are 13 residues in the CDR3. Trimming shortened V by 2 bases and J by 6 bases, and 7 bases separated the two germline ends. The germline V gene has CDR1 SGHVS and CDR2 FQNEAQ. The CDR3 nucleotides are TGTGCCAGCAGCTTAAACAAAGCCGGGGAGCTGTTTTTT. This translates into CASSLNKAGELFF.

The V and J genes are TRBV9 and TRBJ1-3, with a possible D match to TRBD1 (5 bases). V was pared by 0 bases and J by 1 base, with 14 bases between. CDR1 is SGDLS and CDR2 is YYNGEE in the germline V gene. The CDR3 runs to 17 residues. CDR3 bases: TGTGCCAGCAGCGTAGGCTCAGGGTCTGGTTCTGGAAACACCATATATTTT. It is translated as CASSVGSGSGSGNTIYF.

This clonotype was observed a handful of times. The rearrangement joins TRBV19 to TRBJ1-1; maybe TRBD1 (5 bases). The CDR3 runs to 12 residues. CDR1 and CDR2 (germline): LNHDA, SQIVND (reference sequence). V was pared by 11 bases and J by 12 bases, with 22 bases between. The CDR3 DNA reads TGTGCCTGTGGGTTGGGGCGGAAGGAAACTTTCTTT. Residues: CACGLGRKETFF.

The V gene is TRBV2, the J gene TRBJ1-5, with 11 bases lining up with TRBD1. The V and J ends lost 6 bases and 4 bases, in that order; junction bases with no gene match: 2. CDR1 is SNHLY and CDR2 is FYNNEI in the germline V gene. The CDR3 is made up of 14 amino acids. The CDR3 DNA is TGTGCCAGCAGGGACAGGGGGCAAAATCAGCCCCAGCATTTT. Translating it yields CASRDRGQNQPQHF. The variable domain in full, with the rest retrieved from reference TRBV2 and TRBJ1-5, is EPEVTQTPSHQVTQMGQEVILRCVPISNHLYFYWYRQILGQKVEFLVSFYNNEISEKSEIFDDQFSVERPDGSNFTLKIRSTKLEDSAMYFCASRDRGQNQPQHFGDGTRLSIL.

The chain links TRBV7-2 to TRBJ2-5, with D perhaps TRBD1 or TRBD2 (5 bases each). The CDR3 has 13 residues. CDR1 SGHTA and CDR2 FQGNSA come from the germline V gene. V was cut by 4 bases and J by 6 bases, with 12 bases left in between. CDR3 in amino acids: CASSWDRQKTQYF. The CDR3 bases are TGTGCCAGCAGCTGGGACCGGCAAAAGACCCAGTACTTC. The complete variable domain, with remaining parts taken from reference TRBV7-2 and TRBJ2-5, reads GAGVSQSPSNKVTEKGKDVELRCDPISGHTALYWYRQSLGQGLEFLIYFQGNSAPDKSGLPSDRFSAERTGGSVSTLTIQRTQQEDSAVYLCASSWDRQKTQYFGPGTRLLVL.

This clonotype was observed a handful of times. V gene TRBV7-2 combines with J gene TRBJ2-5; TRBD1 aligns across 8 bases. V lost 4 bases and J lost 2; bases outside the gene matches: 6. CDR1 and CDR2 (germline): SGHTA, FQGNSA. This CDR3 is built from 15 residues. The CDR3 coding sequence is TGTGCCAGCAGCTACAGGACAGGGAGTCAAGAGACCCAGTACTTC. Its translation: CASSYRTGSQETQYF.

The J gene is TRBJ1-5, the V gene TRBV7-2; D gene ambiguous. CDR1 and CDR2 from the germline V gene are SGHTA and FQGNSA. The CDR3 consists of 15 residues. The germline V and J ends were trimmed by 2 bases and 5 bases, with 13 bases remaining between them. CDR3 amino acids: CASSLLRGWDQPQHF. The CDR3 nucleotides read TGTGCCAGCAGCTTACTCCGGGGATGGGATCAGCCCCAGCATTTT.

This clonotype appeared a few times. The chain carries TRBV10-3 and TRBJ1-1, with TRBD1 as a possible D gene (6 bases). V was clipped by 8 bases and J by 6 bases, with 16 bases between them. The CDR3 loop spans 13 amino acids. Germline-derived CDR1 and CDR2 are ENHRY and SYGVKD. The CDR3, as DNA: TGTGCCATCGGGGCGGGGGCGCGCTCTGAAGCTTTCTTT. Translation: CAIGAGARSEAFF.

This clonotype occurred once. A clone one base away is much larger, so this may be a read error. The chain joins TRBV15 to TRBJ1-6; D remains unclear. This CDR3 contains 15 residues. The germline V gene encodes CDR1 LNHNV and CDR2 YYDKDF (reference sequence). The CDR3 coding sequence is TGTGCCACCAGCAGAGATCTGGCTTATAATTCATCCCTCCACTTT. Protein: CATSRDLAYNSSLHF.

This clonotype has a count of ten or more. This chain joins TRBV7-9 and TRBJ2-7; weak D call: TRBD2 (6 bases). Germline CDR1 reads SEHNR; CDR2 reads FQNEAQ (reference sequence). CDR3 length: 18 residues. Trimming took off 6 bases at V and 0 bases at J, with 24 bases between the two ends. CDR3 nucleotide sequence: TGTGCCAGCAGGTCGACGCGGGACGGACACCCTTCCTCCTACGAGCAGTACTTC. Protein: CASRSTRDGHPSSYEQYF.

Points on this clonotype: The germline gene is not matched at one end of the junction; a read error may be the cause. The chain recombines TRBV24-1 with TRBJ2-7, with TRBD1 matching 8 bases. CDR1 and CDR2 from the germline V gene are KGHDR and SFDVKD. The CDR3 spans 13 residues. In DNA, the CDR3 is TGTGCCAGCAGTACGGACAGGGACTACGAGCAGTACTTC. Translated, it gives CASSTDRDYEQYF.

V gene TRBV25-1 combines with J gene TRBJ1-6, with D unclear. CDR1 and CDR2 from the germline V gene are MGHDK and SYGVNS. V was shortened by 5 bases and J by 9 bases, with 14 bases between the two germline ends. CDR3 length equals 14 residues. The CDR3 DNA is TGTGCCAGCAGTTTAGGAGGAGTTCCTTCACCCCTCCACTTT. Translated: CASSLGGVPSPLHF.

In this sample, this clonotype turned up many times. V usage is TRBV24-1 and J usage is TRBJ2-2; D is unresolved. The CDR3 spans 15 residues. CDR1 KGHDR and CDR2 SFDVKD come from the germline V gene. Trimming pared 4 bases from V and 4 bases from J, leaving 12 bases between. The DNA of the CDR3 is TGTGCCACCAGTGACCAAACCTTAGTCACCGGGGAGCTGTTTTTT. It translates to CATSDQTLVTGELFF.

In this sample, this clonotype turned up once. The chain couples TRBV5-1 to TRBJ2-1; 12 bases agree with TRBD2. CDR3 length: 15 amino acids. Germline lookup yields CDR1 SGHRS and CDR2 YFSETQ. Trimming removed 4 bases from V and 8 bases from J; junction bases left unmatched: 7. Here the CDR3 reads CASSDTSGRIDEQFF. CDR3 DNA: TGCGCCAGCAGCGATACTAGCGGGAGGATCGATGAGCAGTTCTTC. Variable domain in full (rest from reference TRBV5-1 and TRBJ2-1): KAGVTQTPRYLIKTRGQQVTLSCSPISGHRSVSWYQQTPGQGLQFLFEYFSETQRNKGNFPGRFSGRQFSNSRSEMNVSTLELGDSALYLCASSDTSGRIDEQFFGPGTRLTVL.

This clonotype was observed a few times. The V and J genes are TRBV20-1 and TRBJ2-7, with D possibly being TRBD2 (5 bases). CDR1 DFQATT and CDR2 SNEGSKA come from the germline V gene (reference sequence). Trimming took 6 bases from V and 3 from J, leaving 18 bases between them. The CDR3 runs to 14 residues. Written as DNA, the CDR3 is TGCAGTGCGAGCGTCGGAGGCAAGGGCTACGAGCAGTACTTC. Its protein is CSASVGGKGYEQYF.

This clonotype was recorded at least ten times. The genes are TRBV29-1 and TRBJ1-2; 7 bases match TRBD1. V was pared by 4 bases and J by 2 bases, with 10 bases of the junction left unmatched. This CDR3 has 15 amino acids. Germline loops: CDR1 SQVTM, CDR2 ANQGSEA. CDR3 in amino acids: CSVARGQELNYGYTF. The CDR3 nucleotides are TGCAGCGTTGCCCGTGGACAGGAGCTAAACTATGGCTACACCTTC.

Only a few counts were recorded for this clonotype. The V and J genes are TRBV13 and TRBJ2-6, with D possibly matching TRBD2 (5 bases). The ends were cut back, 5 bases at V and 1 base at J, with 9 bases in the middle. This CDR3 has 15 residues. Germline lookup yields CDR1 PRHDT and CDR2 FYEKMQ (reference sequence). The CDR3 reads CASSHRGSGANVLTF. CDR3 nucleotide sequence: TGTGCCAGCAGCCATCGAGGGTCTGGGGCCAACGTCCTGACTTTC.

The CDR3 DNA reads TGTGCCAGCAGCGTATCAGGCGGGAGGGCCTACGAGCAGTACTTC. It yields the protein CASSVSGGRAYEQYF. The gene calls are TRBV9 and TRBJ2-7; 9 bases match TRBD2. Looked up from germline, CDR1 is SGDLS and CDR2 is YYNGEE. V was pared by 1 base and J by 2 bases, with 4 bases of the junction left unmatched. CDR3 size: 15 residues. The variable domain in full, with the rest retrieved from reference TRBV9 and TRBJ2-7, is DSGVTQTPKHLITATGQRVTLRCSPRSGDLSVYWYQQSLDQGLQFLIQYYNGEERAKGNILERFSAQQFPDLHSELNLSSLELGDSALYFCASSVSGGRAYEQYFGPGTRLTVT.

The CDR3 DNA is TGTGCCCGGACAGGTTCTAACACTGAAGCTTTCTTT. Protein: CARTGSNTEAFF. The V call is TRBV2, the J call TRBJ1-1; 7 bases fit TRBD1. CDR3 size: 12 residues. The junction had 5 bases not matched to a gene; V was cut back by 11 bases and J by 2 bases. Germline CDR1 is SNHLY and CDR2 is FYNNEI.

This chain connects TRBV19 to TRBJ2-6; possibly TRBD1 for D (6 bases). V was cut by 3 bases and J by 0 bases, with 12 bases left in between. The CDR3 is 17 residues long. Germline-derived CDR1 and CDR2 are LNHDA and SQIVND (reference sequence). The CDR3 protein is CASSIFLQGSGANVLTF. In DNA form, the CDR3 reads TGTGCCAGTAGTATCTTTTTACAGGGCTCTGGGGCCAACGTCCTGACTTTC. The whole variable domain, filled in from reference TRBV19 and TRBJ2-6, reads DGGITQSPKYLFRKEGQNVTLSCEQNLNHDAMYWYRQDPGQGLRLIYYSQIVNDFQKGDIAEGYSVSREKKESFPLTVTSAQKNPTAFYLCASSIFLQGSGANVLTFGAGSRLTVL.